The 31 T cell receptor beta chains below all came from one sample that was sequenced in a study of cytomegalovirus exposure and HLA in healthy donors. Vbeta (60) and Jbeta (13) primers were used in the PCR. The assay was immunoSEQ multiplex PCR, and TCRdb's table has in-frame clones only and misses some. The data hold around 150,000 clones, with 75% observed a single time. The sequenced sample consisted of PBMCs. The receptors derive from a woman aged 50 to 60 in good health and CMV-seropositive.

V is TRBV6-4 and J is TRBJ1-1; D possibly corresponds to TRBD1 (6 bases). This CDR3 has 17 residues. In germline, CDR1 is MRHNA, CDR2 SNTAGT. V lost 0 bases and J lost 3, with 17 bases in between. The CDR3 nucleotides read TGTGCCAGCAGTGACTCGACCCCGACAGGTGGTTACACTGAAGCTTTCTTT. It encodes CASSDSTPTGGYTEAFF.

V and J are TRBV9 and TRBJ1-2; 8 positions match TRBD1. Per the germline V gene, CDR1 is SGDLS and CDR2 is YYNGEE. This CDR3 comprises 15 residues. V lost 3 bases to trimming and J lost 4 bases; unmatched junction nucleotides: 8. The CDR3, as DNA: TGTGCCAGCAGCGACCACCGGGACAGGTTCTATGGCTACACCTTC. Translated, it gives CASSDHRDRFYGYTF.

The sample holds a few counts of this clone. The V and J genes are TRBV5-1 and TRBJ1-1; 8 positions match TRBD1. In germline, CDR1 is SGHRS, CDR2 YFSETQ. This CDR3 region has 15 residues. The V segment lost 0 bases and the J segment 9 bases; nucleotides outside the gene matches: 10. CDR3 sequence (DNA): TGCGCCAGCAGCTTGGGAATTGACAGGGGAAGCAAAGCTTTCTTT. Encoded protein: CASSLGIDRGSKAFF.

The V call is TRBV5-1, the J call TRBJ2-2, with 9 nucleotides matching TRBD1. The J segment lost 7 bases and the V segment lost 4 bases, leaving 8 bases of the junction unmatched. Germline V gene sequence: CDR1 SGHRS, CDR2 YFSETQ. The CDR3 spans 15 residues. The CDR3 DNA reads TGCGCCAGCAGCAATGGACAGGGGTTAGGCGGGGAGCTGTTTTTT. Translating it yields CASSNGQGLGGELFF.

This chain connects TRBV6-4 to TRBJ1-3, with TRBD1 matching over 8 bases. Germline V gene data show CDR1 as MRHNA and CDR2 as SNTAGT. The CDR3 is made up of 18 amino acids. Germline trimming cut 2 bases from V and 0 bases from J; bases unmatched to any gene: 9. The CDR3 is CASSDRGTGPNSGNTIYF. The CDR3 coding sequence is TGTGCCAGCAGTGACAGGGGGACAGGTCCGAACTCTGGAAACACCATATATTTT.

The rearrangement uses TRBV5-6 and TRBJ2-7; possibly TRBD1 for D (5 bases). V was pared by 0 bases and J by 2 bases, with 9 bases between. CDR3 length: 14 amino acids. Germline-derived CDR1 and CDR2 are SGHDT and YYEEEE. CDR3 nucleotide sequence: TGTGCCAGCAGCTTGGACGACAGAACCTACGAGCAGTACTTC. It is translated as CASSLDDRTYEQYF.

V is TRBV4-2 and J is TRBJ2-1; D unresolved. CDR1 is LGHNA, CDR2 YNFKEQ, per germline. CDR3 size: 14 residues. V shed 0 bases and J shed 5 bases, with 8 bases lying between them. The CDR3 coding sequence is TGTGCCAGCAGCCAAGATGCCCGCGACAATGAGCAGTTCTTC. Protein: CASSQDARDNEQFF.

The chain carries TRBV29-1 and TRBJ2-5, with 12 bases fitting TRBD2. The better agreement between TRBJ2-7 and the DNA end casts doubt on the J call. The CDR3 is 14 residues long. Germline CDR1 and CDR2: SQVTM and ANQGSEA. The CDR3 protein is CSVGTSGARYEQYF. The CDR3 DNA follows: TGCAGCGTTGGGACTAGCGGGGCCCGATACGAGCAGTACTTC.

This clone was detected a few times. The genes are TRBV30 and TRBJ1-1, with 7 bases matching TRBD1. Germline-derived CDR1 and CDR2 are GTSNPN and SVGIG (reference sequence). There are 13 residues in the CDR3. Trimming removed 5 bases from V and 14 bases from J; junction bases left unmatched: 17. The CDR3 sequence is CAWASGQYRGGFF. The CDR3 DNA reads TGTGCCTGGGCTTCCGGCCAGTACAGGGGAGGCTTCTTT.

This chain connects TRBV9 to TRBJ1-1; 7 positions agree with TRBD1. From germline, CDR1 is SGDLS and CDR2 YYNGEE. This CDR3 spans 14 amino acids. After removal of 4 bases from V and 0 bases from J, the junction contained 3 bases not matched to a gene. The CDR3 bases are TGTGCCAGCAGCCCAGGGACAGTGAACACTGAAGCTTTCTTT. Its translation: CASSPGTVNTEAFF.

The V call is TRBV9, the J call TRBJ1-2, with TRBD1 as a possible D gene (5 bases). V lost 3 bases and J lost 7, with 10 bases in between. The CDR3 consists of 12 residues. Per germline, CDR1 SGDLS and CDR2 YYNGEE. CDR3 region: CASSEKGVGYTF. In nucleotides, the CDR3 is TGTGCCAGCAGCGAAAAAGGGGTTGGCTACACCTTC.

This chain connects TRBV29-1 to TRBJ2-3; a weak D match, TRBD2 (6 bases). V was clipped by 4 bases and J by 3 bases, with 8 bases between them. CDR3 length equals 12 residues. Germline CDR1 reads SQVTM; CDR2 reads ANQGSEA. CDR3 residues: CSVGGDTDTQYF. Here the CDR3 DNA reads TGCAGCGTTGGGGGGGATACAGATACGCAGTATTTT.

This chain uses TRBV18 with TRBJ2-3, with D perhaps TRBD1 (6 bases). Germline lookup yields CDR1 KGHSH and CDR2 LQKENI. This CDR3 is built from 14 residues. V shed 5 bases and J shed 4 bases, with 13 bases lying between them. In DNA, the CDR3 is TGTGCCAGCTCAAAGAGGGGGTGGTCAGATACGCAGTATTTT. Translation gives CASSKRGWSDTQYF.

The CDR3 nucleotides read TGCGCCAGCAGCTTGGGGGGGGGCCGTACAGATACGCAGTATTTT. This encodes CASSLGGGRTDTQYF. This chain joins TRBV5-1 and TRBJ2-3, with D maybe TRBD2 (7 bases). With 0 bases removed from V and 3 bases from J, the gap between germline ends came to 11 bases. Germline CDR1 reads SGHRS; CDR2 reads YFSETQ. CDR3 length: 15 residues. Filled out from reference TRBV5-1 and TRBJ2-3, the complete variable domain reads KAGVTQTPRYLIKTRGQQVTLSCSPISGHRSVSWYQQTPGQGLQFLFEYFSETQRNKGNFPGRFSGRQFSNSRSEMNVSTLELGDSALYLCASSLGGGRTDTQYFGPGTRLTVL.

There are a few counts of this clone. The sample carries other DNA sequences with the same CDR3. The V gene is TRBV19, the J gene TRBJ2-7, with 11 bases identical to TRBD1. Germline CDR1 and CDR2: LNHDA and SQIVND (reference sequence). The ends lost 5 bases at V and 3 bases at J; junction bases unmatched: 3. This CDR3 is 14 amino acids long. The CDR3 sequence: CASSFGTGGYEQYF. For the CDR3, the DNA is TGTGCCAGTAGTTTCGGGACAGGGGGCTACGAGCAGTACTTC.

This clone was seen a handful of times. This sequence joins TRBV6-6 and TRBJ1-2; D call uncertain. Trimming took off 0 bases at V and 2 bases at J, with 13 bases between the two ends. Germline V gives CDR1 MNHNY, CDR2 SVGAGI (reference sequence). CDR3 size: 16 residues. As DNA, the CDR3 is TGTGCCAGCAGTTACTCGCCGCGTTCGATCAACTATGGCTACACCTTC. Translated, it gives CASSYSPRSINYGYTF.

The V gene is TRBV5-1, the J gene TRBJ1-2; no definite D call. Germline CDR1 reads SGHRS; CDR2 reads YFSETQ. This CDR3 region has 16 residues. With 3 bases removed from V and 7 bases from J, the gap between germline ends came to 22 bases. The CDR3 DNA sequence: TGCGCCAGCAGCTCCCCCACTAATTCGGGTACTGGTGGCTACACCTTC. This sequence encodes CASSSPTNSGTGGYTF.

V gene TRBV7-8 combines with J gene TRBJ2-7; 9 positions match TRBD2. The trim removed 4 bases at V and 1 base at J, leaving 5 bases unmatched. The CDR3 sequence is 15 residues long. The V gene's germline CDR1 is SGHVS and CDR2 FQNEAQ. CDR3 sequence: CASSSLAGASYEQYF. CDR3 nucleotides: TGTGCCAGCAGCTCCTTAGCGGGGGCATCCTACGAGCAGTACTTC.

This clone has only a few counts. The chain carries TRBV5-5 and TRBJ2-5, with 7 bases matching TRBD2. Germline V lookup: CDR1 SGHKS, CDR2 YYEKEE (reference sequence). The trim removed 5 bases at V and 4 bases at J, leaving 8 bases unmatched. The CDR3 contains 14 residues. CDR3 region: CASRHLAAGETQYF. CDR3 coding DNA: TGTGCCAGCAGACACCTAGCGGCAGGAGAGACCCAGTACTTC.

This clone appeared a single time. The CDR3 sequence is CASSLSGADEQYF. As DNA, the CDR3 is TGTGCCAGCAGTTTATCAGGGGCGGACGAGCAGTACTTC. The V and J genes are TRBV27 and TRBJ2-7, with D maybe TRBD1 (5 bases). Germline CDR1 and CDR2: MNHEY and SMNVEV (reference sequence). CDR3 length: 13 residues. Trimming took 0 bases from V and 5 from J, leaving 8 bases between them.

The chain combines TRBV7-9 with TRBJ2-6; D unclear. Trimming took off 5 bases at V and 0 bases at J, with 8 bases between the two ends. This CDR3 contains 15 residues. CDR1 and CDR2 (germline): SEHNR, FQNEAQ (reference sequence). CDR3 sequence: CASSPTRSGANVLTF. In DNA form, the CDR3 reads TGTGCCAGCAGCCCTACTCGCTCTGGGGCCAACGTCCTGACTTTC.

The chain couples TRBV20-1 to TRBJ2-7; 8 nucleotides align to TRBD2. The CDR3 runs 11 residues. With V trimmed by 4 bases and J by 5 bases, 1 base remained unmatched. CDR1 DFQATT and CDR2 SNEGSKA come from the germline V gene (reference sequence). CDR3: CSATGRDEQYF. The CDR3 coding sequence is TGCAGTGCTACCGGGAGGGACGAGCAGTACTTC.

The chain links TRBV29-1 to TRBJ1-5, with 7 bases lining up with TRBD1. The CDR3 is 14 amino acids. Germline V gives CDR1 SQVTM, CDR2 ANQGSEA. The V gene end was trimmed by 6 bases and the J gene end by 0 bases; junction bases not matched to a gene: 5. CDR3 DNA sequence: TGCAGCGTCGGACAGGCGGATAGCAATCAGCCCCAGCATTTT. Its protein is CSVGQADSNQPQHF.

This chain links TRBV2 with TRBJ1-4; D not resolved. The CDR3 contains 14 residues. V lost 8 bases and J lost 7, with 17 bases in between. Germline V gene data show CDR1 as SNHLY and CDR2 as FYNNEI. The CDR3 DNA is TGTGCCAGCGGGGTGGGAGGGTCGGGTGAAAAACTGTTTTTT. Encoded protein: CASGVGGSGEKLFF.

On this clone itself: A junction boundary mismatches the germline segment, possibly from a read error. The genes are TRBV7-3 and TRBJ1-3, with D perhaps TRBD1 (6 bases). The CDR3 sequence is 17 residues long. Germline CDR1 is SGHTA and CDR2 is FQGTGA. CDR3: CASTLSPGGANRNTIYF. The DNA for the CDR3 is TGTGCCAGCACCTTATCGCCGGGGGGCGCGAATAGAAACACCATATATTTT.

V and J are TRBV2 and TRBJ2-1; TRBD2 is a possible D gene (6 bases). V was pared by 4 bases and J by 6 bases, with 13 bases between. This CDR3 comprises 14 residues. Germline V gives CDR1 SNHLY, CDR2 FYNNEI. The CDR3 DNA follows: TGTGCCAGCAGTGCCCTGCGGGGCCCCAATGAGCAGTTCTTC. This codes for CASSALRGPNEQFF.

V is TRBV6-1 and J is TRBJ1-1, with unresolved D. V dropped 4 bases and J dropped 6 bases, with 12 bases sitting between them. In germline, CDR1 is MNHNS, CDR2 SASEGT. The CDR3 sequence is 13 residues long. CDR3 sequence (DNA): TGTGCCAGCAGTGGGCAGACTGCCGCTGAAGCTTTCTTT. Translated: CASSGQTAAEAFF.

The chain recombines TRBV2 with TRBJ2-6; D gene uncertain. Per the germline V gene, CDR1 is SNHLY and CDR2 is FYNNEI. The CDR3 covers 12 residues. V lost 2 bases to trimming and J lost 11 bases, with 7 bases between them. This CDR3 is CASSETSYVLTF. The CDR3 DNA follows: TGTGCCAGCAGTGAAACCAGTTACGTCCTGACTTTC. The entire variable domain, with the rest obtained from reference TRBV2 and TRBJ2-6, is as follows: EPEVTQTPSHQVTQMGQEVILRCVPISNHLYFYWYRQILGQKVEFLVSFYNNEISEKSEIFDDQFSVERPDGSNFTLKIRSTKLEDSAMYFCASSETSYVLTFGAGSRLTVL.

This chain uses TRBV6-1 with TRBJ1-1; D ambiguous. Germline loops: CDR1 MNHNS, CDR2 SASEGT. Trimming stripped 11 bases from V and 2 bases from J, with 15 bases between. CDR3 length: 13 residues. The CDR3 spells CALSHKANTEAFF. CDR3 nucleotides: TGTGCCCTTTCTCATAAAGCCAACACTGAAGCTTTCTTT.

The CDR3 sequence: CASSLAGVGRAEQYF. DNA for the CDR3: TGTGCCAGCAGCCTAGCGGGGGTCGGGCGGGCCGAGCAGTACTTC. The rearrangement links TRBV5-4 to TRBJ2-7; 10 bases match TRBD2. The CDR3 sequence is 15 residues long. Germline V gives CDR1 SGHNT, CDR2 YYREEE (reference sequence). V was pared by 4 bases and J by 6 bases, with 10 bases of the junction left unmatched. Drawing the rest from reference TRBV5-4 and TRBJ2-7, the complete variable domain is ETGVTQSPTHLIKTRGQQVTLRCSSQSGHNTVSWYQQALGQGPQFIFQYYREEENGRGNFPPRFSGLQFPNYSSELNVNALELDDSALYLCASSLAGVGRAEQYFGPGTRLTVT.

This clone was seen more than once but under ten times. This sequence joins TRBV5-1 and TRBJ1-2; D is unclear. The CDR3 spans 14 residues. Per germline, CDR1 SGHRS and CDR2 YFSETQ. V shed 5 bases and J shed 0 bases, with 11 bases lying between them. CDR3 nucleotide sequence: TGCGCCAGCAGGGATGAAGGAGCTAACTATGGCTACACCTTC. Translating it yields CASRDEGANYGYTF.